The present T cell receptor beta chain was sequenced within a study of blood T cell dynamics during melanoma immunotherapy. Time point here: pre-treatment baseline. Blood was drawn before treatment and at week 3 after checkpoint blockade. Apart from a couple of fast progressors, RECIST 1.1 response was judged 12 weeks post-infusion. V shed 1 base and J shed 5 bases, with 15 bases lying between them. The length of the CDR3 is 17 residues. CDR1 is MGHRA, CDR2 YSYEKL, per germline. Each bulk PBMC sample had roughly 400 ng DNA loaded. Repertoires were generated with immunoSEQ multiplex PCR, while TCRdb's copy carries only in-frame clones and drops some. The profile shows approximately 13,000 clones, 86% of them singletons.

The chain links TRBV4-1 to TRBJ1-6; no firm D call. Here the sequenced sample was blood, taken from a patient treated with checkpoint blockade. The sequence was collected from a human donor with melanoma. CDR3 sequence (DNA): TGCGCCAGCAGCCAAGGACGGGCAATATCTAATAATTCACCCCTCCACTTT. Residues: CASSQGRAISNNSPLHF.